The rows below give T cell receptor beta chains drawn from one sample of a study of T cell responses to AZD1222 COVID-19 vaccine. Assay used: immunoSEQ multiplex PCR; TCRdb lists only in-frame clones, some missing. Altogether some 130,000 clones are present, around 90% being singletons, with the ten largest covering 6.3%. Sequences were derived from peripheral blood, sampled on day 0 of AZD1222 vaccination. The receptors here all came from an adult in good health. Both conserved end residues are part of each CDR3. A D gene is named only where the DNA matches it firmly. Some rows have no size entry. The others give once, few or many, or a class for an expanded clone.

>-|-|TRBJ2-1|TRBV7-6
TGTGCCAGCAGCTTAGCTGGGCGGGGAAACAATGAGCAGTTCTTC
CASSLAGRGNNEQFF
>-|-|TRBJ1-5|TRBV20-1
TGCAGTGCTAGTAGGGGGGTCGGTCAGCCCCAGCATTTT
CSASRGVGQPQHF
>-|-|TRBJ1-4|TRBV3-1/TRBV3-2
TGTGCCAGCAGCCAAATGGGGACGGTACTGTTTTTT
CASSQMGTVLFF
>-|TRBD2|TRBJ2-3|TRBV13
TGTGCCAGCAGCCCCGGGAGGGACACAGATACGCAGTATTTT
CASSPGRDTDTQYF
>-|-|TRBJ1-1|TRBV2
TGTGCCAGCAGTGCGGACAGAGGGACTGAAGCTTTCTTT
CASSADRGTEAFF
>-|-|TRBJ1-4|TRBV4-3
TGCGCCAGCAGCCAAGAGGGCAGTAATGAAAAACTGTTTTTT
CASSQEGSNEKLFF
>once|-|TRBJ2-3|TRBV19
TGTGCCAGTTCCGGGCGGTGGGGCCTGGGGACAGATACGCAGTATTTT
CASSGRWGLGTDTQYF
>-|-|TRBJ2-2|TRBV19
TGTGCCAGTAGTATAGGGGAGCCCGGGGAGCTGTTTTTT
CASSIGEPGELFF
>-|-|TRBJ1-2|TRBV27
TGTGCCAGCAATGGTGAAACACCAAAAGGGCCTTATGGCTACACCTTC
CASNGETPKGPYGYTF
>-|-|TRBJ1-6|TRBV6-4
TGTGCCAGCAGTGTAGAGTCCGGACCGGATTCACCCCTCCACTTT
CASSVESGPDSPLHF
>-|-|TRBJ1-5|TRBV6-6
TGTGCCAGCAGTTACCCGAATTCGCAGGGGAATCAGCCCCAGCATTTT
CASSYPNSQGNQPQHF
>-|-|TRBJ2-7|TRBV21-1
TGTGCCAGCAGCGCCGGTGGGGGCTACGAGCAGTACTTC
CASSAGGGYEQYF
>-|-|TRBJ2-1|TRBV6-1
TGTGCCAGCAGTGACCCCGGGGGGCTTCATCCACATGAGCAGTTCTTC
CASSDPGGLHPHEQFF
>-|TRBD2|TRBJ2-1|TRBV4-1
TGCGCCAGCAGCCATACTAGCGGGGGTCTCGATGAGCAGTTCTTC
CASSHTSGGLDEQFF
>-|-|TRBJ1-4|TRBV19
TGTGCCAGTAGTATAGCGTCCGGCCCTAATGAAAAACTGTTTTTT
CASSIASGPNEKLFF
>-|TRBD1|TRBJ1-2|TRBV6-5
TGTGCCAGCAGACCCTCACAGGGGGCCTATGGCTACACCTTC
CASRPSQGAYGYTF
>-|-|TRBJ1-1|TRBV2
TGTGCCAGCAGTAACGCGGATCTAGTAACTGAAGCTTTCTTT
CASSNADLVTEAFF
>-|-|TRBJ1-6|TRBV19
TGTGCCAGTAGTGCCCGGACAGCTCATAATTCACCCCTCCACTTT
CASSARTAHNSPLHF
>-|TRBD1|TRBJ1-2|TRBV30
TGTGCCCGACAGGGGACGGACTATGGCTACACCTTC
CARQGTDYGYTF
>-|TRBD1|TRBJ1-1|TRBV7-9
TGTGCCAGCAGCCGATTGGACAGGGGTGGAACTGAAGCTTTCTTT
CASSRLDRGGTEAFF
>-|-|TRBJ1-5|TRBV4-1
TGCGCCAGCAGCCGTGGGGGGGGCAATCAGCCCCAGCATTTT
CASSRGGGNQPQHF
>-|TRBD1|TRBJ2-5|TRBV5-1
TGCGCCAGCAGCCCCGACCCGACAGGGACAGAGACCCAGTACTTC
CASSPDPTGTETQYF
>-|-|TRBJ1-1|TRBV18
TGTGCCAGCTCCCCGGGGGCTGAAAACACTGAAGCTTTCTTT
CASSPGAENTEAFF
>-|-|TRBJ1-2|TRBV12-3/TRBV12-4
TGTGCCAGCAGTTTAGCGCTGGCAGTTGGCTACACCTTC
CASSLALAVGYTF
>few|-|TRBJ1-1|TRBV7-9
TGTGCCAGCAGCGGGGAGGGACTTATGAACACTGAAGCTTTCTTT
CASSGEGLMNTEAFF
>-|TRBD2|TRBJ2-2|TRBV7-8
TGTGCCAGCAGCTACGACGGGAGGTACACCGGGGAGCTGTTTTTT
CASSYDGRYTGELFF
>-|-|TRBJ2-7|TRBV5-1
TGCGCCAGCAGCTTAGCGGTTAACGAGCAGTACTTC
CASSLAVNEQYF
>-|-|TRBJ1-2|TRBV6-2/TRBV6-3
TGTGCCAACAGTCCCCGTGGGCGAGGTCCTAACTATGGCTACACCTTC
CANSPRGRGPNYGYTF
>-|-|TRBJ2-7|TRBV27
TGTGCCAGCGGCTTACAGGGCGTAAGCTCCTACGAGCAGTACTTC
CASGLQGVSSYEQYF
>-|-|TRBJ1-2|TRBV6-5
TGTGCCAGCACTTCGATCTATGGCTACACCTTC
CASTSIYGYTF
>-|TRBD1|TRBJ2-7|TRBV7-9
TGTGCCAGCAGCACGGGACAGGGGGACTACGAGCAGTACTTC
CASSTGQGDYEQYF
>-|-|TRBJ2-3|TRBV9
TGTGCCAGCAGCGTAGTTCACGGACGGACCACAGATACGCAGTATTTT
CASSVVHGRTTDTQYF
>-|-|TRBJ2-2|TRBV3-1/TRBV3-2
TGTGCCAGCAGCCAAGGTTCCAACACCGGGGAGCTGTTTTTT
CASSQGSNTGELFF
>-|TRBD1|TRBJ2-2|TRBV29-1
TGCAGCGTTCGGTTCTCCGGGACAGGCCCCGGGGAGCTGTTTTTT
CSVRFSGTGPGELFF
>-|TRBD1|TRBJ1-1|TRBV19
TGTGCCAGTACTACTCAGAGGAGAGCAGGGGGGACTGAAGCTTTCTTT
CASTTQRRAGGTEAFF
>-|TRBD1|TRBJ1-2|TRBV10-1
TGCGCCAGCTCCCCGGACAGGGACTATGGCTACACCTTC
CASSPDRDYGYTF
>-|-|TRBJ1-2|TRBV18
TGTGCCAGCTCACCGGCCAGCAACTATGGCTACACCTTC
CASSPASNYGYTF
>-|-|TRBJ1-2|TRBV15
TGTGCCACCAGCAGAGCCAGGGTTAGCTATGGCTACACCTTC
CATSRARVSYGYTF
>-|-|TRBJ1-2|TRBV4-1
TGCGCCAGCAGCCAAACGATAGGCAGCCTCTATGGCTACACCTTC
CASSQTIGSLYGYTF
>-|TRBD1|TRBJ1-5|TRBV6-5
TGTGCCAGCAGTCCACAGGGGAGCAATCAGCCCCAGCATTTT
CASSPQGSNQPQHF
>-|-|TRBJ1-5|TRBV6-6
TGTGCCAGCAGAGACCCCGGCCCGGCGGGTTGGTATCAGCATTTT
CASRDPGPAGWYQHF
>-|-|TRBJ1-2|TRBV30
TGTGCCTGTTCGAATGGCTACACCTTC
CACSNGYTF
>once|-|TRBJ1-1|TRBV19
TGTGCCAGTAGGCTAGGGGAAGGGGGGACTGAAGCTTTCTTT
CASRLGEGGTEAFF
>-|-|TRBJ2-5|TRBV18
TGTGCCAGCTCACTATCCCGAGAGACCCAGTACTTC
CASSLSRETQYF
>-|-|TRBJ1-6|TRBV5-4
TGTGCCAGCAGCCTACAGCGCGACTCACCCCTCCACTTT
CASSLQRDSPLHF
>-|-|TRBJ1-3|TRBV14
TGTGCCAGCAGCCAAGTCACACACTCCTATGGAAACACCATATATTTT
CASSQVTHSYGNTIYF
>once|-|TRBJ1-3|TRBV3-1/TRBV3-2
TGTGCCAGCAGCCAATTCACTGTTGGCTCTGGAAACACCATATATTTT
CASSQFTVGSGNTIYF
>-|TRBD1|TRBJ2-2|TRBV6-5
TGTGCCAGCAGTTACGCACAGGGGGCTGGGGAGCTGTTTTTT
CASSYAQGAGELFF
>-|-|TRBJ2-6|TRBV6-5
TGTGCCAGCAGTCCCCGGACCGGGGCCAACGTCCTGACTTTC
CASSPRTGANVLTF
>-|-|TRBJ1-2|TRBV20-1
TGCAGGCTAGGGGCCGGGAATGGCTACACCTTC
CRLGAGNGYTF
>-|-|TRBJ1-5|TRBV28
TGTGCCAGCAGTGCGCCCTTGGGTAGCAATCAGCCCCAGCATTTT
CASSAPLGSNQPQHF
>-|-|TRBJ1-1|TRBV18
TGTGCCAGCTCACCACCGCCTCGGCGGTACACTGAAGCTTTCTTT
CASSPPPRRYTEAFF
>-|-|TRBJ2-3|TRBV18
TGTGCCAGCTCACCTACGCTGCCGTCTGGCACAGATACGCAGTATTTT
CASSPTLPSGTDTQYF
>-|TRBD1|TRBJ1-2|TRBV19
TGTGCCAGTAGTAACCCGGACAGGGTCGGCTATGGCTACACCTTC
CASSNPDRVGYGYTF
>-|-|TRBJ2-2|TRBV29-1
TGCAGCGTGGGAAACACCGGGGAGCTGTTTTTT
CSVGNTGELFF
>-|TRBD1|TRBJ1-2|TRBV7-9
TGTGCCAGCAGCTTAGCTAGGACAGGGAATGGCTACACCTTC
CASSLARTGNGYTF
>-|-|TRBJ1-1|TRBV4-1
TGCGCCAGCAGCCAATTCTTGAACACTGAAGCTTTCTTT
CASSQFLNTEAFF
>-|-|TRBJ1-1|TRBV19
TGTGCCAGTAGTAATGTCGCAGGCGCAAACCACTTCACTGAAGCTTTCTTT
CASSNVAGANHFTEAFF
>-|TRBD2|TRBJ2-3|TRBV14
TGTGCCAGCAGCCACCCGGGACTAGCCGCAGATACGCAGTATTTT
CASSHPGLAADTQYF
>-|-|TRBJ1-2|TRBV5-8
TGTGCCAGCAGCTTGGCCCGGGCGGGGGGGGCCCACTCCTATGGCTACACCTTC
CASSLARAGGAHSYGYTF